Below are 9 T cell receptor beta chains sequenced from a single sample in a study of graft-versus-host responses after intestinal transplantation. No antigen is known for these receptors. Measured with immunoSEQ multiplex PCR; TCRdb has only the in-frame clones, and not every one. The sample contains more than 80,000 clones, around 89% of which appear only once. The sample here was unstimulated CD4+ T cells sorted from spleen or lymph node cells, taken before transplant. The receptors derive from a human donor who was the organ donor for an intestinal transplant.

Concerning this clone itself: This sample includes further DNA sequences coding for the same CDR3. V is TRBV7-6 and J is TRBJ2-3, with 10 bases fitting TRBD2. The CDR3 has 15 amino acids. The germline V gene encodes CDR1 SGHVS and CDR2 FNYEAQ. Losses at the gene ends were 3 bases for V and 6 bases for J; bases not matched to a gene: 6. CDR3 nucleotide sequence: TGTGCCAGCAGCTTGGGCCTAGCGGGAGCGGATACGCAGTATTTT. Translation: CASSLGLAGADTQYF.

The chain carries TRBV4-3 and TRBJ2-7; 8 bases agree with TRBD1. V trimming: 4 bases; J trimming: 2 bases; junction bases outside the gene matches: 1. The CDR3 is 13 amino acids. Germline V lookup: CDR1 LGHNA, CDR2 YSLEER. CDR3 nucleotides: TGCGCCAGCAGCCCGACAGGGGCCTACGAGCAGTACTTC. This encodes CASSPTGAYEQYF.

The rearrangement joins TRBV30 to TRBJ1-2; D is perhaps TRBD1 (6 bases). CDR3 length: 14 amino acids. Trimming removed 2 bases from V and 1 base from J, with 11 bases in between. CDR1 and CDR2 (germline): GTSNPN, SVGIG (reference sequence). This CDR3 reads CAWSPGAINYGYTF. CDR3 in DNA: TGTGCCTGGAGTCCAGGGGCGATTAACTATGGCTACACCTTC.

A single count supports this clone. This chain links TRBV30 with TRBJ2-5; maybe TRBD1 (6 bases). The germline V gene has CDR1 GTSNPN and CDR2 SVGIG (reference sequence). CDR3 length: 16 amino acids. V was cut by 2 bases and J by 5 bases, with 21 bases left in between. In nucleotides, the CDR3 is TGTGCCTGGAGTATTTTATCGCCGCACAGGGTGGAGACCCAGTACTTC. It yields the protein CAWSILSPHRVETQYF.

The chain carries TRBV7-9 and TRBJ1-2, with 9 bases lining up with TRBD1. The CDR3 covers 15 residues. The trim removed 2 bases at V and 4 bases at J, leaving 5 bases unmatched. CDR1 and CDR2 (germline): SEHNR, FQNEAQ (reference sequence). CDR3 loop: CASSLKGQGSYGYTF. CDR3 DNA sequence: TGTGCCAGCAGCTTAAAGGGACAGGGCTCCTATGGCTACACCTTC.

The CDR3 reads CASSLEQGQVQPQHF. Here the CDR3 DNA reads TGTGCCAGCAGTTTAGAACAGGGCCAGGTCCAGCCCCAGCATTTT. This chain uses TRBV28 with TRBJ1-5; possibly TRBD1 for D (6 bases). Trimming stripped 2 bases from V and 7 bases from J, with 15 bases between. The CDR3 consists of 15 residues. CDR1 and CDR2 from the germline V gene are MDHEN and SYDVKM.

The chain uses TRBV7-2 and TRBJ1-2; 10 bases agree with TRBD1. Germline V gives CDR1 SGHTA, CDR2 FQGNSA. CDR3 length: 16 amino acids. Trimming took 5 bases from V and 4 from J; bases not matched to a gene: 10. CDR3 residues: CASSPGPGTGAYGYTF. The CDR3 bases are TGTGCCAGCAGCCCCGGCCCCGGGACAGGGGCCTATGGCTACACCTTC.

The chain uses TRBV5-5 and TRBJ1-2; D gene unclear. Germline loops: CDR1 SGHKS, CDR2 YYEKEE (reference sequence). This CDR3 is 14 amino acids long. Trimming left V 1 base short and J 4 bases short, with 11 bases between. The CDR3 sequence: CASSLSGFFYGYTF. The CDR3 DNA reads as TGTGCCAGCAGCTTGTCAGGATTTTTCTATGGCTACACCTTC. Variable domain in full (rest from reference TRBV5-5 and TRBJ1-2): DAGVTQSPTHLIKTRGQQVTLRCSPISGHKSVSWYQQVLGQGPQFIFQYYEKEERGRGNFPDRFSARQFPNYSSELNVNALLLGDSALYLCASSLSGFFYGYTFGSGTRLTVV.

The chain links TRBV28 to TRBJ2-1, with TRBD2 identical over 8 bases. From germline, CDR1 is MDHEN and CDR2 SYDVKM. V was clipped by 7 bases and J by 7 bases; unmatched bases: 9. CDR3 length: 14 amino acids. CDR3 DNA sequence: TGTGCCAGCATCAATAGCGGGATGGTAAATGAGCAGTTCTTC. Translating gives CASINSGMVNEQFF.